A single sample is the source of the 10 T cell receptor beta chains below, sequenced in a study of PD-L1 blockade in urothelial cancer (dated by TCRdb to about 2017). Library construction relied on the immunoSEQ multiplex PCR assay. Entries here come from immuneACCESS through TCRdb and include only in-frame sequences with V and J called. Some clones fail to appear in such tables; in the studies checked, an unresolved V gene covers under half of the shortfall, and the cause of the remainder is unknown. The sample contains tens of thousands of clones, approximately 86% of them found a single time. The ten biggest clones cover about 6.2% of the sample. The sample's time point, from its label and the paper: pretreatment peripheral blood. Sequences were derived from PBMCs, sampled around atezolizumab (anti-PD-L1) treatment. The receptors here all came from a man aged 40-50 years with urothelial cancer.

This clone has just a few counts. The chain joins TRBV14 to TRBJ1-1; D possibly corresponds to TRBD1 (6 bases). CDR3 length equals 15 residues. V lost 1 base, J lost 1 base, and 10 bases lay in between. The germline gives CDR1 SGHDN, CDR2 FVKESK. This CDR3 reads CASSQGRGKNTEAFF. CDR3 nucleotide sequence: TGTGCCAGCAGCCAAGGAAGGGGGAAGAACACTGAAGCTTTCTTT.

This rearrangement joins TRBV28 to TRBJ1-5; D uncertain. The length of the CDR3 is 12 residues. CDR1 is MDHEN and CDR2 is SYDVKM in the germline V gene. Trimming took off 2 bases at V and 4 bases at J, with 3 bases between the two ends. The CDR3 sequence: CASSLLNQPQHF. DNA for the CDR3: TGTGCCAGCAGTTTACTTAATCAGCCCCAGCATTTT.

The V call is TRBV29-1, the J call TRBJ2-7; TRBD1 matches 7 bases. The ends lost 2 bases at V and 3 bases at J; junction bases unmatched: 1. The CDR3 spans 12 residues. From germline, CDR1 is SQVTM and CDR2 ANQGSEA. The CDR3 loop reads CSVETGVYEQYF. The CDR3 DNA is TGCAGCGTTGAAACAGGGGTCTACGAGCAGTACTTC.

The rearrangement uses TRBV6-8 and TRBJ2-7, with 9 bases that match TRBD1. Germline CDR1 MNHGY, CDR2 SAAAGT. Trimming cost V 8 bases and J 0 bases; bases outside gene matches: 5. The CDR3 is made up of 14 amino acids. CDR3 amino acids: CASLEDRGSYEQYF. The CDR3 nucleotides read TGTGCCAGCCTCGAGGACAGGGGCTCCTACGAGCAGTACTTC.

The CDR3 sequence: CASRTGGEQYF. CDR3 coding DNA: TGCGCCAGCAGGACAGGGGGCGAGCAGTACTTC. The chain links TRBV5-1 to TRBJ2-7; TRBD1 matches 9 bases. Germline loops: CDR1 SGHRS, CDR2 YFSETQ. The V gene end was trimmed by 5 bases and the J gene end by 6 bases; junction bases not matched to a gene: 0. The CDR3 has 11 residues.

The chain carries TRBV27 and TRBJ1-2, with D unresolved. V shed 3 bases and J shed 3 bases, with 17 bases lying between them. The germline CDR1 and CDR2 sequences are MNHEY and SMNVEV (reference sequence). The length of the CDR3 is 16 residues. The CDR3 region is CASSFRVEGSHYGYTF. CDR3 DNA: TGTGCCAGCAGTTTTCGGGTAGAGGGCTCCCACTATGGCTACACCTTC.

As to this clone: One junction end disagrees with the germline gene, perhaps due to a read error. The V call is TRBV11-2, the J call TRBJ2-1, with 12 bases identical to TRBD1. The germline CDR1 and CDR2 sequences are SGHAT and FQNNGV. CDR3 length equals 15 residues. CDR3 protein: CASGLRGQGATEQFF. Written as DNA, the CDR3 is TGTGCCAGCGGCTTGAGGGGACAGGGGGCGACTGAGCAGTTCTTC.

As DNA, the CDR3 is TGCAGTGCTGGAGGAGGCACTGAAGCTTTCTTT. It translates to CSAGGGTEAFF. This chain uses TRBV20-1 with TRBJ1-1; D is uncertain. CDR1 is DFQATT and CDR2 is SNEGSKA in the germline V gene (reference sequence). CDR3 length: 11 residues. The ends were cut back, 5 bases at V and 4 bases at J, with 8 bases in the middle.

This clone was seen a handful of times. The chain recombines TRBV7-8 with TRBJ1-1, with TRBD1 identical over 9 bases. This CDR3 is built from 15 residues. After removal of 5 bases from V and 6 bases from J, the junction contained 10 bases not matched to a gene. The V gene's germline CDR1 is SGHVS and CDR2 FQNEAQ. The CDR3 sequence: CASSRHEQGAAEAFF. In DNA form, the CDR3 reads TGTGCCAGCAGCAGGCACGAACAGGGGGCCGCTGAAGCTTTCTTT.

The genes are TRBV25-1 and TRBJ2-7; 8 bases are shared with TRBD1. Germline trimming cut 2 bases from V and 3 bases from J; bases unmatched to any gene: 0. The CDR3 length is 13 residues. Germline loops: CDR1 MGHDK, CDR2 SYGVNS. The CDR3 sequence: CASSEGTGYEQYF. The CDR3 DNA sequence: TGTGCCAGCAGTGAAGGGACAGGCTACGAGCAGTACTTC.